This T cell receptor beta chain came from a study of blood T cell repertoires in COVID-19. Overall study context: The United States, Italy and Spain were the sources of the acute and convalescent COVID-19 samples. The analysed material was cDNA or gDNA that came from T cells, B-cell-depleted T cells, or PBMCs.

Methods used by the authors: The assay estimated nucleated cells by amplifying reference gene primers. TCRdb's table, derived via immunoSEQ multiplex PCR, lists solely in-frame clones and lacks some. V and J calls and clone size are those listed in that table; D and trimming were worked out from the DNA. The sample contains over 45,000 clones, roughly 87% of which appear only once. This CDR3 contains 15 residues. Germline V gene data show CDR1 as SGHKS and CDR2 as YYEKEE (reference sequence). Germline trimming cut 2 bases from V and 5 bases from J; bases unmatched to any gene: 6. The rearrangement uses TRBV5-5 and TRBJ2-7, with 11 bases fitting TRBD1. The material sequenced was peripheral blood. This TCR derives from a man aged 60 to 69 with active COVID-19. The CDR3: CASSLVGQGANEQYF. As DNA, the CDR3 is TGTGCCAGCAGCTTAGTAGGACAGGGGGCCAACGAGCAGTACTTC.